This is a list of T cell receptor beta chains from one sample in a study of OX40 agonist ivuxolimab in advanced cancers. The repertoire was sequenced with immunoSEQ multiplex PCR; TCRdb's copy has only in-frame clones and lacks some. This sample has tens of thousands of clones, with 70% to 90% found just once. Specimen: CD4+ or CD8+ T cells sorted from blood, collected in a trial of the OX40 agonist ivuxolimab. The source is an adult with an advanced solid tumor such as melanoma, head and neck, liver or kidney cancer. CDR3s include the opening cysteine and the closing phenylalanine or tryptophan. Fields, in order: D gene, clone size, V gene, J gene, CDR3 protein, CDR3 DNA. A D gene is named only where the DNA matches it firmly. Clone size, where shown, is once, few, many, or a class for clones that have expanded.

D gene: -; clone size: -; V gene: TRBV4-2; J gene: TRBJ2-1; CDR3 protein: CASSQPEGPGGEQFF; CDR3 DNA: TGTGCCAGCAGCCAGCCGGAGGGGCCCGGCGGTGAGCAGTTCTTC
D gene: TRBD1; clone size: -; V gene: TRBV5-6; J gene: TRBJ2-7; CDR3 protein: CASTTGTGYFYEQYF; CDR3 DNA: TGTGCCAGCACGACCGGGACAGGGTATTTCTACGAGCAGTACTTC
D gene: -; clone size: -; V gene: TRBV6-5; J gene: TRBJ1-2; CDR3 protein: CASRPGPGNYGYTF; CDR3 DNA: TGTGCCAGCAGGCCCGGACCGGGAAACTATGGCTACACCTTC
D gene: -; clone size: -; V gene: TRBV6-5; J gene: TRBJ2-3; CDR3 protein: CASAPRFEQDTQYF; CDR3 DNA: TGTGCCAGCGCCCCACGTTTTGAGCAAGATACGCAGTATTTT
D gene: -; clone size: -; V gene: TRBV6-6; J gene: TRBJ1-1; CDR3 protein: CASNKEIEAFF; CDR3 DNA: TGTGCCAGCAATAAAGAGATTGAAGCTTTCTTT
D gene: -; clone size: -; V gene: TRBV6-1; J gene: TRBJ1-4; CDR3 protein: CASSELRGEGEKLFF; CDR3 DNA: TGTGCCAGCAGTGAACTGAGGGGCGAGGGTGAAAAACTGTTTTTT
D gene: TRBD1; clone size: -; V gene: TRBV28; J gene: TRBJ1-2; CDR3 protein: CASSTEHRGTYGYTF; CDR3 DNA: TGTGCCAGCAGCACTGAACACAGGGGAACCTATGGCTACACCTTC
D gene: -; clone size: -; V gene: TRBV18; J gene: TRBJ1-1; CDR3 protein: CASSPQGPQNTEAFF; CDR3 DNA: TGTGCCAGCTCTCCCCAGGGGCCCCAGAACACTGAAGCTTTCTTT
D gene: -; clone size: -; V gene: TRBV19; J gene: TRBJ1-4; CDR3 protein: CASSKRTNLNEKLFF; CDR3 DNA: TGTGCCAGTAGTAAACGAACGAACCTTAATGAAAAACTGTTTTTT
D gene: TRBD2; clone size: -; V gene: TRBV5-1; J gene: TRBJ2-1; CDR3 protein: CASGAGTSAYNEQFF; CDR3 DNA: TGCGCCAGCGGCGCCGGGACTAGCGCCTACAATGAGCAGTTCTTC
D gene: -; clone size: -; V gene: TRBV5-3; J gene: TRBJ2-7; CDR3 protein: CARSLVGFSGYEQYF; CDR3 DNA: TGTGCCAGAAGCTTGGTTGGTTTTTCGGGTTACGAGCAGTACTTC
D gene: -; clone size: -; V gene: TRBV6-5; J gene: TRBJ1-5; CDR3 protein: CASRGRAGNQPQHF; CDR3 DNA: TGTGCCAGCAGGGGGCGGGCGGGCAATCAGCCCCAGCATTTT
D gene: -; clone size: -; V gene: TRBV7-9; J gene: TRBJ2-7; CDR3 protein: CASSFYFPGDSSYEQYF; CDR3 DNA: TGTGCCAGCAGCTTCTATTTCCCAGGGGATAGCTCCTACGAGCAGTACTTC
D gene: -; clone size: -; V gene: TRBV27; J gene: TRBJ2-3; CDR3 protein: CASSSTGHGVGMEYF; CDR3 DNA: TGTGCCAGCAGTTCGACGGGGCATGGCGTCGGCATGGAGTATTTT
D gene: -; clone size: -; V gene: TRBV6-1; J gene: TRBJ1-1; CDR3 protein: CASSGQTGSMEAFF; CDR3 DNA: TGTGCCAGCAGTGGACAGACTGGAAGCATGGAAGCTTTCTTT
D gene: -; clone size: -; V gene: TRBV7-2; J gene: TRBJ2-1; CDR3 protein: CASSLAGHSSYNEQFF; CDR3 DNA: TGTGCCAGCAGCTTAGCCGGCCACAGCTCCTACAATGAGCAGTTCTTC
D gene: -; clone size: -; V gene: TRBV7-2; J gene: TRBJ2-2; CDR3 protein: CASSPVGGTNTGELFF; CDR3 DNA: TGTGCCAGCAGCCCTGTGGGCGGGACAAACACCGGGGAGCTGTTTTTT
D gene: -; clone size: -; V gene: TRBV7-6; J gene: TRBJ2-3; CDR3 protein: CASSSGLSTDTQYF; CDR3 DNA: TGTGCCAGCAGCTCGGGACTTTCCACAGATACGCAGTATTTT
D gene: -; clone size: few; V gene: TRBV9; J gene: TRBJ2-1; CDR3 protein: CASTLMGADYNEQFF; CDR3 DNA: TGTGCCAGCACCTTGATGGGGGCTGACTACAATGAGCAGTTCTTC
D gene: TRBD1; clone size: -; V gene: TRBV29-1; J gene: TRBJ2-2; CDR3 protein: CSVETGERPGELFF; CDR3 DNA: TGCAGCGTTGAGACAGGGGAGAGACCCGGGGAGCTGTTTTTT
D gene: -; clone size: -; V gene: TRBV30; J gene: TRBJ2-3; CDR3 protein: CAWKVRLDTDTQYF; CDR3 DNA: TGTGCCTGGAAAGTCCGATTAGACACAGATACGCAGTATTTT
D gene: -; clone size: -; V gene: TRBV10-1; J gene: TRBJ2-3; CDR3 protein: CAIPRGPTDTQYF; CDR3 DNA: TGCGCCATCCCTCGGGGCCCCACAGATACGCAGTATTTT
D gene: -; clone size: -; V gene: TRBV29-1; J gene: TRBJ1-5; CDR3 protein: CSVETGFNQPQHF; CDR3 DNA: TGCAGCGTCGAAACAGGGTTCAATCAGCCCCAGCATTTT
D gene: -; clone size: -; V gene: TRBV6-1; J gene: TRBJ1-4; CDR3 protein: CASSEETEDEKLFF; CDR3 DNA: TGTGCCAGCAGTGAGGAAACAGAGGATGAAAAACTGTTTTTT
D gene: -; clone size: -; V gene: TRBV30; J gene: TRBJ2-3; CDR3 protein: CAWSRSRLTDTQYF; CDR3 DNA: TGTGCCTGGAGTAGGTCACGGCTCACAGATACGCAGTATTTT
D gene: -; clone size: -; V gene: TRBV11-2; J gene: TRBJ2-1; CDR3 protein: CASSLDRVGEQFF; CDR3 DNA: TGTGCCAGCAGCTTAGACAGGGTGGGAGAGCAGTTCTTC
D gene: TRBD1; clone size: -; V gene: TRBV11-2; J gene: TRBJ1-4; CDR3 protein: CASSLTRTGRDFQLFF; CDR3 DNA: TGTGCCAGCAGCTTAACCCGGACAGGGCGGGATTTCCAACTGTTTTTT
D gene: -; clone size: -; V gene: TRBV19; J gene: TRBJ1-4; CDR3 protein: CASSGYREHQGEKLFF; CDR3 DNA: TGTGCCAGCAGTGGTTACAGGGAACATCAGGGTGAAAAACTGTTTTTT
D gene: -; clone size: -; V gene: TRBV2; J gene: TRBJ2-6; CDR3 protein: CATAGRVFGANVLTF; CDR3 DNA: TGTGCCACCGCGGGTCGGGTTTTTGGGGCCAACGTCCTGACTTTC
D gene: -; clone size: -; V gene: TRBV5-4; J gene: TRBJ2-3; CDR3 protein: CASSLVGTDTQYF; CDR3 DNA: TGTGCCAGCAGCTTGGTAGGCACAGATACGCAGTATTTT
D gene: -; clone size: once; V gene: TRBV19; J gene: TRBJ2-1; CDR3 protein: CASSPREGTPFF; CDR3 DNA: TGTGCCAGTAGTCCCCGGGAAGGGACGCCTTTCTTC
D gene: TRBD1; clone size: -; V gene: TRBV15; J gene: TRBJ1-4; CDR3 protein: CATSPRQGVEKLFF; CDR3 DNA: TGTGCCACCAGCCCCCGACAGGGAGTTGAAAAACTGTTTTTT
D gene: -; clone size: -; V gene: TRBV15; J gene: TRBJ2-5; CDR3 protein: CATSSPDRIKETQYF; CDR3 DNA: TGTGCCACCAGCAGTCCCGACAGGATTAAAGAGACCCAGTACTTC
D gene: -; clone size: -; V gene: TRBV5-1; J gene: TRBJ1-5; CDR3 protein: CASSITGAGNQPQHF; CDR3 DNA: TGCGCCAGCTCCATTACGGGGGCTGGCAATCAGCCCCAGCATTTT
D gene: TRBD1; clone size: few; V gene: TRBV6-5; J gene: TRBJ1-5; CDR3 protein: CASSSRQGGGNQPQHF; CDR3 DNA: TGTGCCAGCAGTTCCCGACAGGGGGGAGGCAATCAGCCCCAGCATTTT
D gene: -; clone size: once; V gene: TRBV7-9; J gene: TRBJ2-7; CDR3 protein: CASSFRIEQYF; CDR3 DNA: TGTGCCAGCAGCTTCCGTATCGAGCAGTACTTC
D gene: TRBD2; clone size: -; V gene: TRBV19; J gene: TRBJ2-5; CDR3 protein: CASSSGGQETQYF; CDR3 DNA: TGTGCCAGTAGCTCGGGGGGTCAAGAGACCCAGTACTTC
D gene: -; clone size: -; V gene: TRBV27; J gene: TRBJ2-7; CDR3 protein: CASTQGMGSYEQYF; CDR3 DNA: TGTGCCTCAACACAGGGAATGGGCTCCTACGAGCAGTACTTC
D gene: TRBD2; clone size: -; V gene: TRBV5-4; J gene: TRBJ2-5; CDR3 protein: CASSLEGSSGTYQETQYF; CDR3 DNA: TGTGCCAGCAGCTTGGAGGGGTCTAGCGGGACGTACCAAGAGACCCAGTACTTC
D gene: TRBD1; clone size: -; V gene: TRBV7-2; J gene: TRBJ2-1; CDR3 protein: CASSLGTGGMDGEQFF; CDR3 DNA: TGTGCCAGCAGCCTCGGGACAGGGGGTATGGATGGGGAGCAGTTCTTC
D gene: -; clone size: -; V gene: TRBV7-9; J gene: TRBJ1-2; CDR3 protein: CASSPPGVYGYTF; CDR3 DNA: TGTGCCAGCAGCCCCCCCGGGGTCTATGGCTACACCTTC
D gene: TRBD1; clone size: once; V gene: TRBV10-3; J gene: TRBJ1-6; CDR3 protein: CAIRNDRGPSPLHF; CDR3 DNA: TGTGCCATCAGGAATGACAGGGGCCCTTCACCCCTCCACTTT
D gene: TRBD1; clone size: -; V gene: TRBV6-4; J gene: TRBJ2-3; CDR3 protein: CASSDRGTGRPDTQYF; CDR3 DNA: TGTGCCAGCAGTGACAGGGGGACAGGGAGGCCAGATACGCAGTATTTT
D gene: TRBD2; clone size: few; V gene: TRBV7-9; J gene: TRBJ2-5; CDR3 protein: CASTQRTSGRAEETQYF; CDR3 DNA: TGTGCCAGCACCCAGAGGACTAGCGGGAGAGCGGAGGAGACCCAGTACTTC
D gene: TRBD2; clone size: -; V gene: TRBV11-3; J gene: TRBJ2-1; CDR3 protein: CASSRTSGSRNEQFF; CDR3 DNA: TGTGCCAGCAGCCGTACTAGCGGGAGTAGGAATGAGCAGTTCTTC